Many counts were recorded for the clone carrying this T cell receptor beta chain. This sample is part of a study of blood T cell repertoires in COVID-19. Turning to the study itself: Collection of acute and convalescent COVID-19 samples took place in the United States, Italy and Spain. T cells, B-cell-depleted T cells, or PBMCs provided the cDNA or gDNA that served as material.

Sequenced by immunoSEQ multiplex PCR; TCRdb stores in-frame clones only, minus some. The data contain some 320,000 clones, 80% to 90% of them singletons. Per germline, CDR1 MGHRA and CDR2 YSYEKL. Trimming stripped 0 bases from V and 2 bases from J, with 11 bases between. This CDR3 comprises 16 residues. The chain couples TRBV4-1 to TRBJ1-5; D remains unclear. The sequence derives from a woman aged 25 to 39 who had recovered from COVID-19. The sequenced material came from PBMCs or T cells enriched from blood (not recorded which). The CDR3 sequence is CASSQDGGIGNQPQHF. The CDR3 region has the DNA TGCGCCAGCAGCCAAGATGGAGGCATAGGCAATCAGCCCCAGCATTTT.